The 20 T cell receptor beta chains listed next were all sequenced from one sample in a study of cytomegalovirus exposure and HLA in healthy donors. The PCR was carried out with 60 Vbeta primers and 13 Jbeta primers. TCRdb keeps only in-frame clones here, not all; method: immunoSEQ multiplex PCR. Of more than 90,000 clones in the sample, approximately 85% were seen once. Specimen: PBMCs. These receptors were taken from a young man in good health and CMV-seronegative.

V usage is TRBV9 and J usage is TRBJ2-5; D may be TRBD1 (5 bases). Germline V gene data show CDR1 as SGDLS and CDR2 as YYNGEE. The CDR3 totals 14 residues. The V and J ends lost 0 bases and 7 bases respectively, with 13 bases between them. CDR3 in amino acids: CASSVDGKRGTQYF. CDR3 sequence (DNA): TGTGCCAGCAGCGTAGATGGGAAAAGGGGGACCCAGTACTTC.

The chain joins TRBV5-1 to TRBJ2-5; TRBD2 aligns across 13 bases. Germline V gives CDR1 SGHRS, CDR2 YFSETQ. The CDR3 consists of 17 residues. V gave up 7 bases and J gave up 2 bases; unmatched junction bases: 11. The CDR3 region has the DNA TGCGCCAGCGGCTACGGACTAGCGGGAGTTAAACAAGAGACCCAGTACTTC. Translation: CASGYGLAGVKQETQYF.

This chain joins TRBV7-9 and TRBJ2-2, with TRBD2 identical over 12 bases. This CDR3 has 17 amino acids. V lost 5 bases, J lost 6 bases, and 10 bases stayed unmatched. Germline V CDR1 and CDR2: SEHNR, FQNEAQ (reference sequence). CDR3 DNA: TGTGCCAGCAGCCCGTGGACTAGCGGGATTACGTCCGGGGAGCTGTTTTTT. Translated, it gives CASSPWTSGITSGELFF.

This chain links TRBV4-3 with TRBJ2-1; tentatively, D is TRBD2 (6 bases). This CDR3 is 16 amino acids long. Trimming took off 0 bases at V and 0 bases at J, with 9 bases between the two ends. Germline loops: CDR1 LGHNA, CDR2 YSLEER. CDR3 DNA: TGCGCCAGCAGCCAAGATGCGGGAAGCTCCTACAATGAGCAGTTCTTC. This encodes CASSQDAGSSYNEQFF.

The J gene is TRBJ2-5, the V gene TRBV30; D may be TRBD1 (6 bases). CDR1 and CDR2 from the germline V gene are GTSNPN and SVGIG (reference sequence). V lost 0 bases, J lost 2 bases, and 13 bases lay in between. This CDR3 region has 15 residues. CDR3 residues: CAWSVGTTLQETQYF. CDR3 DNA sequence: TGTGCCTGGAGTGTAGGGACAACTTTACAAGAGACCCAGTACTTC. Full variable domain (rest looked up from reference TRBV30 and TRBJ2-5): SQTIHQWPATLVQPVGSPLSLECTVEGTSNPNLYWYRQAAGRGLQLLFYSVGIGQISSEVPQNLSASRPQDRQFILSSKKLLLSDSGFYLCAWSVGTTLQETQYFGPGTRLLVL.

The chain is built from TRBV13 and TRBJ2-1; 8 bases align to TRBD2. From germline, CDR1 is PRHDT and CDR2 FYEKMQ (reference sequence). V dropped 5 bases and J dropped 4; count of bases not matched to a gene: 7. The CDR3 extends over 15 amino acids. CDR3 DNA: TGTGCCAGCAGCCCAAGCGGGGGAGTGTACAATGAGCAGTTCTTC. It codes for CASSPSGGVYNEQFF.

The chain couples TRBV7-3 to TRBJ1-6; maybe TRBD1 (6 bases). Looked up from germline, CDR1 is SGHTA and CDR2 is FQGTGA. The ends were cut back, 2 bases at V and 6 bases at J, with 8 bases in the middle. CDR3 length: 14 residues. CDR3 region: CASSLGGANSPLHF. The CDR3 DNA follows: TGTGCCAGCAGCTTAGGGGGGGCTAATTCACCCCTCCACTTT.

V usage is TRBV5-4 and J usage is TRBJ2-5; 13 positions agree with TRBD2. The CDR3 has 18 amino acids. Trimming took 0 bases from V and 2 from J; bases not matched to a gene: 7. In germline, CDR1 is SGHNT, CDR2 YYREEE (reference sequence). The CDR3 sequence: CASSLDGVTSGGQETQYF. As DNA, the CDR3 is TGTGCCAGCAGCTTGGATGGGGTGACTAGCGGGGGGCAAGAGACCCAGTACTTC.

V is TRBV15 and J is TRBJ2-7; D may be TRBD1 (6 bases). V lost 5 bases, J lost 4 bases, and 15 bases lay in between. This CDR3 region has 14 residues. The germline CDR1 and CDR2 sequences are LNHNV and YYDKDF (reference sequence). The CDR3 region has the DNA TGTGCCACCAGCGACCTGTCTCAGGGGTACGAGCAGTACTTC. Translation gives CATSDLSQGYEQYF.

For this clone: The missing conserved phenylalanine or tryptophan at the end of this CDR3 makes a read error likely. The DNA is left out, because the CDR3 cannot be placed on it with certainty; the CDR3 is given as TCRdb lists it. The genes are TRBV3-1 (or the pseudogene TRBV3-2) and TRBJ2-7; TRBD2 is taken as the D call from the table, unchecked against the DNA. Per the germline V gene, CDR1 is LGHDT and CDR2 is YNNKEL (reference sequence). The CDR3 numbers 9 amino acids, ends counted. This chain's CDR3 is CASSQVVGG.

The genes are TRBV28 and TRBJ2-4; TRBD1 might be the D (6 bases). Per the germline V gene, CDR1 is MDHEN and CDR2 is SYDVKM. This CDR3 is 15 amino acids long. With 5 bases removed from V and 4 bases from J, the gap between germline ends came to 15 bases. The CDR3 sequence: CASSPPGTPKNIQYF. CDR3 nucleotide sequence: TGTGCCAGCAGTCCGCCCGGGACACCGAAAAACATTCAGTACTTC.

This rearrangement joins TRBV4-2 to TRBJ2-3, with 8 bases fitting TRBD2. Germline values: CDR1 LGHNA, CDR2 YNFKEQ. With V trimmed by 5 bases and J by 8 bases, 18 bases remained unmatched. The CDR3 length is 17 residues. This CDR3 reads CASSGAAGGGVGRTQYF. The CDR3, as DNA: TGTGCCAGCAGCGGAGCGGCGGGGGGCGGGGTTGGCCGTACGCAGTATTTT.

The chain recombines TRBV5-1 with TRBJ1-1, with TRBD1 as a possible D gene (6 bases). Trimming shortened V by 4 bases and J by 4 bases, and 14 bases separated the two germline ends. Germline V CDR1 and CDR2: SGHRS, YFSETQ. This CDR3 has 14 amino acids. CDR3 sequence: CASSTGRVGTEAFF. Written as DNA, the CDR3 is TGCGCCAGCAGCACAGGGAGAGTAGGCACTGAAGCTTTCTTT.

V usage is TRBV9 and J usage is TRBJ2-2; TRBD1 might be the D (5 bases). The CDR3 has 13 amino acids. The V end lost 6 bases, the J end lost 1 base, and 7 bases lay between the germline ends. CDR1 is SGDLS, CDR2 YYNGEE, per germline. The CDR3 loop is CASTDRNTGELFF. The CDR3 DNA sequence: TGTGCCAGCACTGACAGGAACACCGGGGAGCTGTTTTTT.

The chain joins TRBV7-2 to TRBJ1-1; 7 bases are shared with TRBD1. From germline, CDR1 is SGHTA and CDR2 FQGNSA. V was clipped by 6 bases and J by 1 base; unmatched bases: 14. There are 17 residues in the CDR3. The CDR3 region is CASRHSYRGGRNTEAFF. In DNA form, the CDR3 reads TGTGCCAGCAGGCACAGTTACAGGGGAGGAAGGAACACTGAAGCTTTCTTT. Combining the CDR3 with reference TRBV7-2 and TRBJ1-1 gives the whole variable domain GAGVSQSPSNKVTEKGKDVELRCDPISGHTALYWYRQSLGQGLEFLIYFQGNSAPDKSGLPSDRFSAERTGGSVSTLTIQRTQQEDSAVYLCASRHSYRGGRNTEAFFGQGTRLTVV.

The rearrangement links TRBV5-1 to TRBJ2-5; 7 bases align to TRBD2. The V gene end was trimmed by 4 bases and the J gene end by 1 base; junction bases not matched to a gene: 4. CDR1 and CDR2 (germline): SGHRS, YFSETQ. The CDR3 has 14 amino acids. CDR3 region: CASSKLASQETQYF. CDR3 coding DNA: TGCGCCAGCAGCAAACTAGCGTCCCAAGAGACCCAGTACTTC.

The chain links TRBV14 to TRBJ2-7; 9 bases are a match to TRBD1. Germline assignment: CDR1 SGHDN and CDR2 FVKESK. This CDR3 contains 16 residues. V shed 3 bases and J 4 bases; nucleotides not matched to a gene: 10. CDR3 region: CASSHSGTGTLYEQYF. DNA for the CDR3: TGTGCCAGCAGCCATTCCGGGACAGGGACCCTATACGAGCAGTACTTC.

The chain combines TRBV9 with TRBJ2-5; TRBD1 might be the D (6 bases). The CDR3 is made up of 14 amino acids. Trimming stripped 4 bases from V and 4 bases from J, with 14 bases between. Per the germline V gene, CDR1 is SGDLS and CDR2 is YYNGEE. Here the CDR3 reads CASSRTGTLETQYF. In DNA form, the CDR3 reads TGTGCCAGCAGCAGAACCGGGACACTAGAGACCCAGTACTTC.

V usage is TRBV20-1 and J usage is TRBJ2-7; D is perhaps TRBD1 (5 bases). CDR3 length: 11 amino acids. V lost 4 bases and J lost 4, with 8 bases in between. Germline V lookup: CDR1 DFQATT, CDR2 SNEGSKA (reference sequence). CDR3 sequence (DNA): TGCAGTGCTACAGACAGATACGAGCAGTACTTC. Its protein is CSATDRYEQYF.

The rearrangement uses TRBV6-1 and TRBJ2-7, with D perhaps TRBD1 (5 bases). The CDR3 sequence is 15 residues long. The ends were cut back, 0 bases at V and 4 bases at J, with 13 bases in the middle. The germline CDR1 and CDR2 sequences are MNHNS and SASEGT. The DNA of the CDR3 is TGTGCCAGCAGTGAAGCGGGGCAGTTATTATACGAGCAGTACTTC. It yields the protein CASSEAGQLLYEQYF.